This T cell receptor (beta chain) was sequenced for a study of blood T cell repertoires in COVID-19 (dated by TCRdb to about 2020). Context from the whole study: Samples covering the acute and convalescent phases of COVID-19 were provided by collaborators in the United States, Italy and Spain. Samples were obtained from the ongoing ImmuneRACE study (first 160 participants) and from about 1,300 subjects provided by 6 global collaborators. The prospective study material was composed of cDNA or gDNA derived from T cells, B-cell-depleted T cells, or PBMCs. The repertoires were made available in a free public database intended to serve as a resource for research on the immune response to SARS-CoV-2. Deeply sampled blood TCRbeta repertoires from subjects exposed to, actively infected with, or recovered from COVID-19 were included in the dataset. The sample metadata nearly always contained a de-identified subject ID, COVID-19 status, age in years and sex. Where available, HLA class I and class II types were obtained from metadata supplied by the sample provider rather than from assay-based typing.

The immunoSEQ Assay, a bias-controlled multiplex PCR, was used to amplify TCRbeta CDR3 regions from genomic DNA. The source study handled its data this way. The number of nucleated cells in each sample was estimated by amplification of reference gene primers within the assay. Sequence reads were collapsed and filtered to measure the absolute abundance of every unique TCRbeta CDR3 rearrangement. Productive Simpson clonality was computed per sample as the square root of Simpson's diversity index over productive rearrangements. As stored in TCRdb, this immuneACCESS dataset retains in-frame rearrangements with V and J assigned. A fraction of the clones does not appear; measured against another copy, unresolved V genes explain less than half of the discrepancy, and the remainder lacks a known reason. V and J calls and clone size are given by that table; D and trimming were obtained from the DNA. This sample holds about 85,000 clones; 88% were observed only once. The ten largest make up 4% to 5.5% of the sample.

Paper-wide results and their limitations: The amount of clinical and demographic metadata varied by source and participant and was provided uncurated.

A note on this clone: The antigen it recognizes is unknown. Base qualities are not at hand, and no much larger clone is one base apart.

Whole blood was collected in K2EDTA tubes by collaborating institutions according to the institutions' own protocols. Collaborator samples were shipped for TCRbeta analysis as frozen whole blood, isolated PBMCs, or DNA extracted from either sample type. V is reduced by 1 base and J by 5 bases, leaving a spacing of 6 bases between them. The CDR3 spans 13 residues, from the cysteine through the phenylalanine. The DNA shown is the 39-base CDR3, in frame from base 1. The germline V gene (reference sequence) provides CDR1 LNHDA and CDR2 SQIVND. The sample was peripheral blood. The TCR originated in a woman aged 80 or over with acute or convalescent COVID-19. In this chain, TRBV19 is recombined with TRBJ1-5; the D segment could be TRBD1, given 6 matching bases. CDR3 region: CASSIGQDQPQHF. The DNA sequence is as follows: TGTGCCAGTAGTATAGGACAGGATCAGCCCCAGCATTTT.